These 26 T cell receptor beta chains originate from one sample sequenced in a study of blood T cell repertoires in COVID-19. Generated by immunoSEQ multiplex PCR, the TCRdb table keeps only in-frame clones and is missing some. This sample has 100,000 or so clones, with 88% found just once. The sequencing sample was made of peripheral blood. Receptor source: a human donor in a cohort sampled during active COVID-19.

The V and J genes are TRBV5-1 and TRBJ2-2; D ambiguous. V was cut by 0 bases and J by 1 base, with 7 bases left in between. This CDR3 is built from 15 residues. Germline V gene lookup returns CDR1 SGHRS and CDR2 YFSETQ. DNA for the CDR3: TGCGCCAGCAGCTTGGCTCCAGGGAACACCGGGGAGCTGTTTTTT. Amino acid sequence: CASSLAPGNTGELFF.

The genes are TRBV10-3 and TRBJ1-4, with a weak D call TRBD1 (6 bases). Germline V gives CDR1 ENHRY, CDR2 SYGVKD. The V and J ends lost 5 bases and 8 bases respectively, with 15 bases between them. The CDR3 has 14 residues. The CDR3 DNA is TGTGCCATCAGTCCCGATGGCAGGGGAGAAAAACTGTTTTTT. This translates into CAISPDGRGEKLFF.

The chain has TRBV6-5 and TRBJ1-4; 8 bases are shared with TRBD1. The ends lost 4 bases at V and 7 bases at J; junction bases unmatched: 8. Germline-derived CDR1 and CDR2 are MNHEY and SVGAGI. The CDR3 has 15 residues. CDR3 protein: CASSLDGQGFEKLFF. DNA for the CDR3: TGTGCCAGCAGTTTAGACGGACAGGGCTTTGAAAAACTGTTTTTT.

V and J are TRBV5-4 and TRBJ2-2; a weak D match, TRBD1 (6 bases). With 4 bases removed from V and 0 bases from J, the gap between germline ends came to 10 bases. The CDR3 sequence is 15 residues long. CDR1 and CDR2 from the germline V gene are SGHNT and YYREEE (reference sequence). Here the CDR3 reads CASSVGQTNTGELFF. CDR3 DNA sequence: TGTGCCAGCAGCGTAGGACAGACGAACACCGGGGAGCTGTTTTTT.

This clone was recorded only once. The chain employs TRBV12-5 and TRBJ2-1; 11 bases fit TRBD2. Germline V lookup: CDR1 LGHNT, CDR2 FRNRAP. This CDR3 has 16 amino acids. V dropped 2 bases and J dropped 0; count of bases not matched to a gene: 0. DNA of the CDR3: TGTGCTAGTGGTTTGACTAGCGGGAGCTCCTACAATGAGCAGTTCTTC. Translation gives CASGLTSGSSYNEQFF.

This clone was detected only a few times. The genes are TRBV11-1 and TRBJ1-1, with 8 nucleotides matching TRBD1. The CDR3 is 15 residues long. The ends lost 2 bases at V and 5 bases at J; junction bases unmatched: 7. The germline V gene encodes CDR1 SGHAT and CDR2 FQDESV (reference sequence). The CDR3 nucleotides are TGTGCCAGCAGCTTATCCCGGACAGGGCGAACTGAAGCTTTCTTT. The encoded protein is CASSLSRTGRTEAFF.

The chain has TRBV19 and TRBJ2-1; tentatively, D is TRBD2 (6 bases). CDR3 length equals 17 residues. Germline V gene data show CDR1 as LNHDA and CDR2 as SQIVND (reference sequence). V was shortened by 6 bases and J by 0 bases, with 18 bases between the two germline ends. CDR3 in DNA: TGTGCCAGTAGATATACTCGGACTATTCCCTCCTACAATGAGCAGTTCTTC. Its translation: CASRYTRTIPSYNEQFF.

The J gene is TRBJ1-2, the V gene TRBV28; TRBD1 might be the D (5 bases). V lost 6 bases and J lost 2, with 10 bases in between. Looked up from germline, CDR1 is MDHEN and CDR2 is SYDVKM. The CDR3 loop spans 13 amino acids. The CDR3 DNA sequence: TGTGCCAGCAGCGATGGGGCGAACTATGGCTACACCTTC. It yields the protein CASSDGANYGYTF.

This clone was found once. The chain couples TRBV2 to TRBJ2-7; 9 nucleotides align to TRBD1. In germline, CDR1 is SNHLY, CDR2 FYNNEI. The CDR3 has 15 amino acids. Trimming took 8 bases from V and 0 from J; bases not matched to a gene: 8. The DNA of the CDR3 is TGTGCCAGCGGCCAGGGACAGGGCCTCTCCTACGAGCAGTACTTC. It specifies CASGQGQGLSYEQYF.

The table lists this clone with many counts. The rearrangement uses TRBV29-1 and TRBJ2-5; TRBD1 aligns across 10 bases. The CDR3 loop spans 15 amino acids. CDR1 is SQVTM, CDR2 ANQGSEA, per germline. V shed 3 bases, J shed 4 bases, and the junction held 8 bases outside the gene matches. CDR3 sequence reads: CSVEVDRGRSETQYF. The CDR3 DNA sequence: TGCAGCGTTGAGGTCGACAGGGGGCGTTCAGAGACCCAGTACTTC.

V gene TRBV6-1 combines with J gene TRBJ2-1, with a weak D call TRBD1 (6 bases). The V end was cut by 4 bases, the J end by 0 bases, with 13 bases between. This CDR3 is built from 16 residues. Germline values: CDR1 MNHNS, CDR2 SASEGT. CDR3 residues: CASSARGGSSYNEQFF. The DNA of the CDR3 is TGTGCCAGCAGTGCGAGAGGGGGTAGCTCCTACAATGAGCAGTTCTTC.

This clone was seen just once. V usage is TRBV14 and J usage is TRBJ1-4, with 7 bases identical to TRBD1. The CDR3 is 16 amino acids. V lost 1 base to trimming and J lost 8 bases; unmatched junction nucleotides: 10. CDR1 and CDR2 from the germline V gene are SGHDN and FVKESK. Written as DNA, the CDR3 is TGTGCCAGCAGCCAAGTCGCCACAGGGGCAACGGAAAAACTGTTTTTT. Residues: CASSQVATGATEKLFF.

Remarks on this clone: This likely comes from a read error, as the CDR3 has no conserved phenylalanine or tryptophan at its end. The DNA is left out, because the CDR3 cannot be placed on it with certainty; the CDR3 is given as TCRdb lists it. The gene calls are TRBV20-1 and TRBJ1-2; no DNA check was done on the table's D call, TRBD1. In germline, CDR1 is DFQATT, CDR2 SNEGSKA (reference sequence). From its first to its last residue, the CDR3 has 10 amino acids. The CDR3: CSAGQERPLM.

The chain recombines TRBV5-4 with TRBJ1-3; D unresolved. The CDR3 is 14 amino acids. V gave up 4 bases and J gave up 7 bases, with 15 bases separating them. Germline V gives CDR1 SGHNT, CDR2 YYREEE (reference sequence). The CDR3 loop is CASSRFSLENTIYF. Written as DNA, the CDR3 is TGTGCCAGCAGCCGCTTTAGCCTTGAGAACACCATATATTTT.

This sequence joins TRBV4-2 and TRBJ2-3; D not resolved. The CDR3 loop spans 15 amino acids. CDR1 and CDR2 from the germline V gene are LGHNA and YNFKEQ. Trimming pared 2 bases from V and 5 bases from J, leaving 14 bases between. CDR3 sequence (DNA): TGTGCCAGCAGCCAATCTAAGGAGTTAATAGATACGCAGTATTTT. Its protein product is CASSQSKELIDTQYF.

The V gene is TRBV19, the J gene TRBJ1-1; D might be TRBD1 (6 bases). Trimming cost V 3 bases and J 5 bases, with 13 bases left between them. From germline, CDR1 is LNHDA and CDR2 SQIVND (reference sequence). The CDR3 covers 14 residues. CDR3 sequence (DNA): TGTGCCAGTAGTATCCGGGGGGCGGGTACTGAAGCTTTCTTT. This sequence encodes CASSIRGAGTEAFF.

The genes are TRBV23-1 and TRBJ2-7, with D possibly being TRBD1 (5 bases). TRBV23-1 qualifies as an ORF whose function is uncertain. V was pared by 2 bases and J by 3 bases, with 17 bases between. This CDR3 has 16 residues. This CDR3 is CASSQGLRDSGYEQYF. The DNA of the CDR3 is TGCGCCAGCAGTCAAGGCCTCCGAGACAGTGGCTACGAGCAGTACTTC.

The V call is TRBV29-1, the J call TRBJ2-1, with TRBD2 matching over 7 bases. This CDR3 region has 16 residues. V lost 2 bases and J lost 4; bases outside the gene matches: 11. Germline assignment: CDR1 SQVTM and CDR2 ANQGSEA. CDR3 bases: TGCAGCGTTGAATCCGGGGCGGGAGAGGCGTACAATGAGCAGTTCTTC. Translated, it gives CSVESGAGEAYNEQFF.

This rearrangement joins TRBV29-1 to TRBJ2-3; the D is unclear. The CDR3 runs 14 residues. Germline CDR1 and CDR2: SQVTM and ANQGSEA. Between the trimmed V and J ends, which lost 5 bases and 1 base, there was a span of 13 bases. The CDR3 spells CSVSWASGTDTQYF. Written as DNA, the CDR3 is TGCAGCGTTAGCTGGGCGAGTGGCACAGATACGCAGTATTTT.

DNA of the CDR3: TGTGCCAGCAGCACACCGACGGGACCGCTGAGCGGGTACGAGCAGTACTTC. Translated, it gives CASSTPTGPLSGYEQYF. This chain joins TRBV11-2 and TRBJ2-7, with D perhaps matching TRBD2 (6 bases). CDR1 and CDR2 (germline): SGHAT, FQNNGV. V gave up 5 bases and J gave up 4 bases, with 24 bases separating them. The CDR3 covers 17 residues.

CDR3 DNA: TGCGCCAGCACCCCCTCGGGACAATTTTTCTACGAGCAGTACTTC. Protein sequence: CASTPSGQFFYEQYF. The chain combines TRBV5-1 with TRBJ2-7; D may be TRBD1 (6 bases). Between the trimmed V and J ends, which lost 6 bases and 3 bases, there was a span of 19 bases. The CDR3 runs to 15 residues. CDR1 is SGHRS, CDR2 YFSETQ, per germline.

The chain has TRBV5-1 and TRBJ1-2, with 8 bases that match TRBD1. Looked up from germline, CDR1 is SGHRS and CDR2 is YFSETQ. V shed 3 bases and J 4 bases; nucleotides not matched to a gene: 8. The CDR3 has 15 residues. The CDR3 region is CASSSGTGPPYGYTF. The CDR3 nucleotides are TGCGCCAGCAGCTCGGGGACAGGCCCGCCCTATGGCTACACCTTC.

The gene calls are TRBV9 and TRBJ1-1, with D tentatively TRBD1 (6 bases). CDR3 size: 13 residues. V lost 4 bases, J lost 2 bases, and 9 bases lay in between. CDR1 is SGDLS and CDR2 is YYNGEE in the germline V gene. The CDR3, as DNA: TGTGCCAGCAGCCTGGACAGAAACACTGAAGCTTTCTTT. As protein: CASSLDRNTEAFF.

V gene TRBV4-1 combines with J gene TRBJ1-1; D not certain. The CDR3 is 14 residues long. Germline V gene data show CDR1 as MGHRA and CDR2 as YSYEKL. V was pared by 3 bases and J by 1 base, with 9 bases between. The CDR3 bases are TGCGCCAGCAGCCAGGCACAGACGAACACTGAAGCTTTCTTT. Translation gives CASSQAQTNTEAFF.

The gene calls are TRBV6-1 and TRBJ2-3; 9 bases are shared with TRBD1. With V trimmed by 4 bases and J by 0 bases, 5 bases remained unmatched. Germline CDR1 MNHNS, CDR2 SASEGT. There are 16 residues in the CDR3. The CDR3 DNA sequence: TGTGCCAGCAGTGTCCACAGGGGGCTGAGCACAGATACGCAGTATTTT. Its translation is CASSVHRGLSTDTQYF.

V is TRBV19 and J is TRBJ2-2, with D perhaps TRBD1 (5 bases). The V gene lost 7 bases and the J gene lost 6 bases, with 12 bases spanning the gap. Germline values: CDR1 LNHDA, CDR2 SQIVND (reference sequence). The CDR3 runs to 13 residues. The chain's CDR3 is CASKGRVAGELFF. CDR3 DNA: TGTGCCAGTAAGGGCAGGGTGGCCGGGGAGCTGTTTTTT. Using reference TRBV19 and TRBJ2-2 for the parts outside the CDR3, the full variable domain is DGGITQSPKYLFRKEGQNVTLSCEQNLNHDAMYWYRQDPGQGLRLIYYSQIVNDFQKGDIAEGYSVSREKKESFPLTVTSAQKNPTAFYLCASKGRVAGELFFGEGSRLTVL.